Below, 5 T cell receptor beta chains from the same sample are listed, as sequenced in a study of graft-versus-host responses after intestinal transplantation. The table came from immunoSEQ multiplex PCR; TCRdb's copy has only in-frame clones and leaves some out. The table has approximately 5,700 clones, around 74% seen once; the top ten hold 6.5% to 8.5%. To release intraepithelial and lamina propria lymphocytes, the graft tissue was processed. The sequencing used ileum tissue, collected more than 220 days after intestinal transplant. These receptors were collected from a human patient who received an intestinal transplant, so some T cells may come from the graft donor.

The chain links TRBV11-1 to TRBJ1-1; D is unresolved. The CDR3 sequence is 13 residues long. Germline values: CDR1 SGHAT, CDR2 FQDESV (reference sequence). V was cut by 0 bases and J by 5 bases, with 7 bases left in between. CDR3 amino acids: CASSLAGRTEAFF. The CDR3 DNA reads as TGTGCCAGCAGCTTAGCCGGGCGAACTGAAGCTTTCTTT.

This rearrangement joins TRBV6-5 to TRBJ2-2; D may match TRBD1 or TRBD2 (5 bases each). Germline V gene sequence: CDR1 MNHEY, CDR2 SVGAGI. Trimming pared 8 bases from V and 4 bases from J, leaving 17 bases between. The CDR3 is 15 residues long. Here the CDR3 reads CASGIGTGGTGELFF. CDR3 bases: TGTGCCAGCGGAATCGGGACCGGAGGCACCGGGGAGCTGTTTTTT.

This chain joins TRBV4-2 and TRBJ1-2; 7 bases match TRBD1. This CDR3 contains 14 residues. The V segment lost 3 bases and the J segment 4 bases; nucleotides outside the gene matches: 5. In germline, CDR1 is LGHNA, CDR2 YNFKEQ. The chain's CDR3 is CASSQTTGTYGYTF. The CDR3 coding sequence is TGTGCCAGCAGCCAGACGACAGGGACCTATGGCTACACCTTC.

V usage is TRBV6-8 and J usage is TRBJ1-2, with 7 positions matching TRBD1. The germline V gene encodes CDR1 MNHGY and CDR2 SAAAGT. The length of the CDR3 is 13 residues. V shed 7 bases, J shed 8 bases, and the junction held 10 bases outside the gene matches. CDR3 sequence (DNA): TGTGCCAGCAACCGACAGGGCCCATGGGGCTACACCTTC. This gives the protein CASNRQGPWGYTF.

V usage is TRBV5-4 and J usage is TRBJ2-1; no reliable D call. Germline V CDR1 and CDR2: SGHNT, YYREEE (reference sequence). This CDR3 region has 15 residues. V was clipped by 4 bases and J by 8 bases, with 19 bases between them. The CDR3 nucleotides are TGTGCCAGCAGCCCTTTACCGGGTGCCACCCATGAGCAGTTCTTC. This gives the protein CASSPLPGATHEQFF. Using reference TRBV5-4 and TRBJ2-1 for the parts outside the CDR3, the full variable domain is ETGVTQSPTHLIKTRGQQVTLRCSSQSGHNTVSWYQQALGQGPQFIFQYYREEENGRGNFPPRFSGLQFPNYSSELNVNALELDDSALYLCASSPLPGATHEQFFGPGTRLTVL.